One and the same sample provided the 24 T cell receptor beta chains below, sequenced in a study of blood T cell repertoires in COVID-19. Profiling relied on immunoSEQ multiplex PCR, and the TCRdb table lists in-frame clones only, not all of them. The table records some 370,000 clones, more than 80% of them present only once. The sequencing sample was made of peripheral blood. Every receptor here comes from a middle-aged man with acute or convalescent COVID-19.

The V call is TRBV12-3 or TRBV12-4, the J call TRBJ1-4; a possible D gene is TRBD1 (5 bases). The CDR3 has 13 residues. Trimming stripped 5 bases from V and 5 bases from J, with 9 bases between. This chain's CDR3 is CASSGANNEKLFF. The DNA of the CDR3 is TGTGCCAGCAGTGGGGCAAACAATGAAAAACTGTTTTTT.

The chain joins TRBV2 to TRBJ1-1; 9 bases are a match to TRBD1. This CDR3 comprises 15 residues. The trim removed 2 bases at V and 2 bases at J, leaving 3 bases unmatched. CDR1 and CDR2 from the germline V gene are SNHLY and FYNNEI. CDR3 in amino acids: CASSERTGVNTEAFF. CDR3 coding DNA: TGTGCCAGCAGTGAAAGGACAGGGGTAAACACTGAAGCTTTCTTT.

V is TRBV7-9 and J is TRBJ2-3; D is unclear. Germline-derived CDR1 and CDR2 are SEHNR and FQNEAQ (reference sequence). V shed 5 bases and J shed 3 bases, with 12 bases lying between them. This CDR3 spans 14 amino acids. The CDR3 loop is CASSKTAETDTQYF. The CDR3 DNA reads as TGTGCCAGCAGCAAGACCGCGGAGACAGATACGCAGTATTTT. The variable domain in full, completed from reference TRBV7-9 and TRBJ2-3, reads DTGVSQNPRHKITKRGQNVTFRCDPISEHNRLYWYRQTLGQGPEFLTYFQNEAQLEKSRLLSDRFSAERPKGSFSTLEIQRTEQGDSAMYLCASSKTAETDTQYFGPGTRLTVL.

V and J are TRBV7-2 and TRBJ1-6, with TRBD1 matching 8 bases. V dropped 4 bases and J dropped 7; count of bases not matched to a gene: 6. The CDR3 length is 15 residues. CDR1 is SGHTA, CDR2 FQGNSA, per germline. CDR3 sequence (DNA): TGTGCCAGCAGCTCGACAGGGGCAAAGAATTCACCCCTCCACTTT. It encodes CASSSTGAKNSPLHF.

CDR3 DNA sequence: TGTGCCAGCAGCTCGGGACAGGGAGGGTTCGAGCAGTACTTC. It encodes CASSSGQGGFEQYF. The chain recombines TRBV11-2 with TRBJ2-7, with 9 positions matching TRBD1. Germline assignment: CDR1 SGHAT and CDR2 FQNNGV. The CDR3 totals 14 residues. Trimming cost V 4 bases and J 6 bases; bases outside gene matches: 7.

The rearrangement links TRBV20-1 to TRBJ2-3; maybe TRBD2 (8 bases). V lost 3 bases and J 6 bases, leaving 22 bases between the germline ends. Germline CDR1 is DFQATT and CDR2 is SNEGSKA (reference sequence). CDR3 length: 16 residues. CDR3 coding DNA: TGCAGTGCTAGTAAGGGGGCGGGAGGCCAAGAGGATACGCAGTATTTT. Translation: CSASKGAGGQEDTQYF.

The chain couples TRBV25-1 to TRBJ2-7, with 13 bases fitting TRBD2. Germline V gene sequence: CDR1 MGHDK, CDR2 SYGVNS. The CDR3 sequence is 15 residues long. Unmatched junction bases numbered 1, after V lost 3 bases and J lost 2 bases. CDR3 sequence: CASSDGTSGAYEQYF. The DNA for the CDR3 is TGTGCCAGCAGTGATGGGACTAGCGGGGCCTACGAGCAGTACTTC.

This clone was recorded once. The chain links TRBV2 to TRBJ2-1, with D possibly matching TRBD2 (6 bases). This CDR3 has 15 amino acids. Germline V gives CDR1 SNHLY, CDR2 FYNNEI. V was clipped by 10 bases and J by 6 bases, with 22 bases between them. Written as DNA, the CDR3 is TGTGCCATCCGAGCGGGCACAGGACCTTTCAATGAGCAGTTCTTC. As protein: CAIRAGTGPFNEQFF.

The chain carries TRBV30 and TRBJ2-7; 8 bases are shared with TRBD1. The V and J ends lost 4 bases and 6 bases, in that order; junction bases with no gene match: 2. In germline, CDR1 is GTSNPN, CDR2 SVGIG (reference sequence). CDR3 size: 11 residues. The CDR3: CAWNRGFEQYF. The CDR3 region has the DNA TGTGCCTGGAACAGGGGGTTCGAGCAGTACTTC.

The chain has TRBV27 and TRBJ2-1; 10 bases align to TRBD2. The CDR3 is 16 residues long. Trimming cost V 4 bases and J 9 bases; bases outside gene matches: 12. Germline loops: CDR1 MNHEY, CDR2 SMNVEV (reference sequence). In DNA, the CDR3 is TGTGCCAGCAGTTCCCTGGGGAGCGGGGGGGTCGGTGAGCAGTTCTTC. It encodes CASSSLGSGGVGEQFF.

With respect to this clone: One junction end does not reproduce the germline sequence, and a read error may be involved. The genes are TRBV28 and TRBJ1-5, with D maybe TRBD1 (5 bases). The CDR3 has 12 amino acids. Germline assignment: CDR1 MDHEN and CDR2 SYDVKM. The CDR3 region is CASSSRDQSQHF. CDR3 in DNA: TGTGCCAGCAGTTCCAGGGATCAGTCCCAGCATTTT.

This clone was seen only once. The chain links TRBV27 to TRBJ1-2, with D possibly being TRBD1 (5 bases). This CDR3 region has 13 residues. Trimming stripped 1 base from V and 6 bases from J, with 9 bases between. From germline, CDR1 is MNHEY and CDR2 SMNVEV (reference sequence). Here the CDR3 DNA reads TGTGCCAGCAGTTTATGGGGCACCGATGGCTACACCTTC. The encoded protein is CASSLWGTDGYTF.

This clone appeared a single time. The chain recombines TRBV15 with TRBJ2-2; 7 positions agree with TRBD2. Germline CDR1 is LNHNV and CDR2 is YYDKDF (reference sequence). The J segment lost 5 bases and the V segment lost 0 bases, leaving 9 bases of the junction unmatched. This CDR3 is built from 17 residues. The CDR3 nucleotides are TGTGCCACCAGCAGAGATCGAGCTAGCGGACGAACCGGGGAGCTGTTTTTT. It is translated as CATSRDRASGRTGELFF.

The rearrangement joins TRBV12-3 or TRBV12-4 to TRBJ1-1, with 9 bases matching TRBD1. The CDR3 length is 13 residues. Germline trimming cut 6 bases from V and 5 bases from J; bases unmatched to any gene: 4. The CDR3 region has the DNA TGTGCCAGCAGCCACAGGGGGCGGACTGAAGCTTTCTTT. It codes for CASSHRGRTEAFF.

This chain links TRBV19 with TRBJ2-2; 9 nucleotides agree with TRBD1. Unmatched junction bases numbered 6, after V lost 6 bases and J lost 4 bases. The CDR3 spans 15 residues. Germline lookup yields CDR1 LNHDA and CDR2 SQIVND (reference sequence). The CDR3 here is CASRRTGAFTGELFF. The CDR3 DNA reads as TGTGCCAGTAGGAGGACAGGGGCCTTCACCGGGGAGCTGTTTTTT.

The gene calls are TRBV7-9 and TRBJ2-1; D unresolved. V lost 2 bases and J lost 0, with 5 bases in between. Germline V gives CDR1 SEHNR, CDR2 FQNEAQ (reference sequence). CDR3 size: 14 residues. Here the CDR3 reads CASSLTHSYNEQFF. In DNA, the CDR3 is TGTGCCAGCAGCTTAACTCACTCCTACAATGAGCAGTTCTTC.

The V call is TRBV12-3 or TRBV12-4, the J call TRBJ2-5; no clear D. V was trimmed by 3 bases and J by 3 bases, leaving 2 bases between them. The CDR3 spans 11 residues. CDR3 protein: CASSFEETQYF. As DNA, the CDR3 is TGTGCCAGCAGTTTCGAAGAGACCCAGTACTTC.

The gene calls are TRBV10-3 and TRBJ2-7, with TRBD1 matching 8 bases. The CDR3 loop spans 14 amino acids. V lost 3 bases to trimming and J lost 5 bases; unmatched junction nucleotides: 6. Germline V CDR1 and CDR2: ENHRY, SYGVKD. CDR3 coding DNA: TGTGCCATCAGTGATTTGGACAGGGTCCACGAGCAGTACTTC. This sequence encodes CAISDLDRVHEQYF.

V usage is TRBV3-1 (or the pseudogene TRBV3-2) and J usage is TRBJ2-3; TRBD2 agrees at 10 bases. This CDR3 has 20 amino acids. Trimming took 0 bases from V and 3 from J; bases not matched to a gene: 15. Germline V gene lookup returns CDR1 LGHDT and CDR2 YNNKEL (reference sequence). The CDR3 DNA is TGTGCCAGCAGCCAAGAATATCCAGCGGGGGGGCGTGGTTGGACAGATACGCAGTATTTT. This encodes CASSQEYPAGGRGWTDTQYF.

This clone appeared a few times. This sequence joins TRBV5-1 and TRBJ2-6; D perhaps matches TRBD1 (6 bases). There are 15 residues in the CDR3. Looked up from germline, CDR1 is SGHRS and CDR2 is YFSETQ. V was trimmed by 3 bases and J by 4 bases, leaving 11 bases between them. Here the CDR3 DNA reads TGCGCCAGCAGCTATCGGACAGCGGGGGCCAACGTCCTGACTTTC. It encodes CASSYRTAGANVLTF.

This clone was observed a single time. The rearrangement joins TRBV7-8 to TRBJ1-1, with D tentatively TRBD1 (5 bases). CDR3 size: 15 residues. Trimming removed 0 bases at V and 5 bases at J, with 13 bases between. Germline V gene lookup returns CDR1 SGHVS and CDR2 FQNEAQ. The DNA for the CDR3 is TGTGCCAGCAGCTTAGCGCAGGGAGGTGGAACTGAAGCTTTCTTT. Its protein product is CASSLAQGGGTEAFF.

The chain recombines TRBV3-1 (or the pseudogene TRBV3-2) with TRBJ2-7, with 8 bases that match TRBD1. Germline V CDR1 and CDR2: LGHDT, YNNKEL (reference sequence). The CDR3 loop spans 13 amino acids. The V and J ends lost 4 bases and 6 bases, in that order; junction bases with no gene match: 5. The CDR3 region is CASSPDRAGEQYF. The CDR3, as DNA: TGTGCCAGCAGCCCGGACAGGGCTGGCGAGCAGTACTTC.

This clone has just a few counts. The chain is built from TRBV28 and TRBJ2-2; 8 bases line up with TRBD1. Germline V gene sequence: CDR1 MDHEN, CDR2 SYDVKM. J gave up 1 base and V 6 bases, and 4 bases lay outside the gene matches. The CDR3 has 15 residues. The CDR3 here is CASRRGTGNTGELFF. CDR3 DNA sequence: TGTGCCAGCAGACGAGGGACAGGGAACACCGGGGAGCTGTTTTTT.

This clone was counted a single time. V is TRBV2 and J is TRBJ2-4; 7 bases line up with TRBD2. The germline V gene has CDR1 SNHLY and CDR2 FYNNEI. The V segment lost 3 bases and the J segment 0 bases; nucleotides outside the gene matches: 14. The CDR3 is 19 amino acids. The CDR3 loop is CASSDSGAGRPLAKNIQYF. CDR3 bases: TGTGCCAGCAGTGACAGCGGGGCTGGAAGGCCCCTAGCCAAAAACATTCAGTACTTC.